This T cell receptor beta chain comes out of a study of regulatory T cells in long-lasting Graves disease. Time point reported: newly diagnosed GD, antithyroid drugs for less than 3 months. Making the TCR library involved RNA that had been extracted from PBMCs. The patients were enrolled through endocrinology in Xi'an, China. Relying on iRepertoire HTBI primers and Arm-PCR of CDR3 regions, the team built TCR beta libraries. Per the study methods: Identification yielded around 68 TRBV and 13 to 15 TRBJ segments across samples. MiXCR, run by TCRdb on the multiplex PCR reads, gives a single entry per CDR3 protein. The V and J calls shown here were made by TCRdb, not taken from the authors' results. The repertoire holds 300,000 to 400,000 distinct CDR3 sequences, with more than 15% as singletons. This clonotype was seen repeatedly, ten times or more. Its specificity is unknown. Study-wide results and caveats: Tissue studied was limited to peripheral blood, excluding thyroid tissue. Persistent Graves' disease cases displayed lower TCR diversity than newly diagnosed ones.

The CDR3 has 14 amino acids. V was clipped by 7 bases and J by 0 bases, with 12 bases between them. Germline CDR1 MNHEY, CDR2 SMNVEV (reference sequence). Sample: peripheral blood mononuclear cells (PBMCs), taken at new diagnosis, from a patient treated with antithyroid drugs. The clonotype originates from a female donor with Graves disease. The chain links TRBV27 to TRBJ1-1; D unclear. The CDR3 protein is CASMRADMNTEAFF. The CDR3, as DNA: TGTGCCAGCATGAGGGCAGACATGAACACTGAAGCTTTCTTT.